The 24 T cell receptor beta chains listed next were all sequenced from one sample in a study of human T cells and chemical hapten exposure. From the RACE reads, TCRdb called clonotypes with MiXCR, one entry per CDR3 protein. The sample lists some 97,000 distinct CDR3 sequences; roughly a quarter were seen once. Time point indicated: patch test 3, about 24 weeks after DPC sensitization. Specified treatment: therapeutic diphenylcyclopropenone sensitization with weekly scalp DPC. Source: whole blood, taken in connection with sensitization to the hapten diphenylcyclopropenone (DPC). The receptors were gathered from a man between 40 and 49 years old with alopecia areata. Some clones in this sample may be carry-over from other donors' samples.

There are a few counts of this clonotype. V and J are TRBV15 and TRBJ2-3; D possibly corresponds to TRBD1 (5 bases). The germline gives CDR1 LNHNV, CDR2 YYDKDF (reference sequence). Between the trimmed V and J ends, which lost 0 bases and 8 bases, there was a span of 15 bases. This CDR3 spans 15 amino acids. This CDR3 reads CATSRDMAGLGTQYF. CDR3 coding DNA: TGTGCCACCAGCAGAGATATGGCAGGGTTGGGTACGCAGTATTTT.

This clonotype came up a few times. The chain is built from TRBV12-3 or TRBV12-4 and TRBJ1-6; D call uncertain. V lost 3 bases to trimming and J lost 15 bases, with 12 bases between them. The CDR3 is 12 residues long. The CDR3 DNA sequence: TGTGCCAGCAGTTTCGGCCCAAACATCCTCCACTTT. Translated, it gives CASSFGPNILHF.

The gene calls are TRBV6-1 and TRBJ2-5; D possibly corresponds to TRBD2 (6 bases). The CDR3 totals 13 residues. V was pared by 4 bases and J by 4 bases, with 10 bases between. Germline V gene sequence: CDR1 MNHNS, CDR2 SASEGT. This CDR3 is CASSGGGVETQYF. The CDR3 nucleotides read TGTGCCAGCAGTGGGGGCGGGGTAGAGACCCAGTACTTC.

This clonotype has a handful of counts. The rearrangement joins TRBV29-1 to TRBJ2-7, with 9 bases fitting TRBD1. The CDR3 has 14 amino acids. V lost 7 bases and J lost 0; bases outside the gene matches: 7. Germline CDR1 is SQVTM and CDR2 is ANQGSEA. The CDR3 coding sequence is TGCAGCGCCTGGGAGGGACAGGGCTCCTACGAGCAGTACTTC. Its translation is CSAWEGQGSYEQYF.

The rearrangement joins TRBV20-1 to TRBJ2-3; 7 bases line up with TRBD2. Per germline, CDR1 DFQATT and CDR2 SNEGSKA (reference sequence). This CDR3 comprises 16 residues. V was clipped by 1 base and J by 2 bases; unmatched bases: 9. The CDR3 here is CSARGRERGPTDTQYF. The CDR3 DNA reads TGCAGTGCTAGAGGAAGGGAGCGGGGACCCACAGATACGCAGTATTTT.

This clonotype occurred a few times. The chain links TRBV13 to TRBJ2-7; TRBD2 agrees at 11 bases. This CDR3 comprises 16 residues. Germline CDR1 reads PRHDT; CDR2 reads FYEKMQ (reference sequence). The V gene end was trimmed by 4 bases and the J gene end by 3 bases; junction bases not matched to a gene: 8. The CDR3 here is CASSSGTSGTYYEQYF. DNA of the CDR3: TGTGCCAGCAGCTCAGGGACTAGCGGTACCTACTACGAGCAGTACTTC.

This clonotype was counted only a few times. The chain carries TRBV29-1 and TRBJ2-3, with D possibly being TRBD1 or TRBD2 (5 bases each). Germline V gives CDR1 SQVTM, CDR2 ANQGSEA. This CDR3 has 14 residues. V was trimmed by 6 bases and J by 3 bases, leaving 16 bases between them. The CDR3 sequence: CSVVGDPGTDTQYF. The CDR3 nucleotides read TGCAGCGTGGTGGGGGACCCGGGGACAGATACGCAGTATTTT.

The genes are TRBV5-1 and TRBJ2-2, with D hard to call. The CDR3 has 12 amino acids. Germline V lookup: CDR1 SGHRS, CDR2 YFSETQ. Trimming took 3 bases from V and 6 from J, leaving 6 bases between them. In DNA form, the CDR3 reads TGCGCCAGCAGCTGTTCATCCGGGGAGCTGTTTTTT. This encodes CASSCSSGELFF.

This clonotype occurred a few times. The chain links TRBV20-1 to TRBJ1-2; D uncertain. This CDR3 comprises 14 residues. The germline V and J ends were trimmed by 0 bases and 1 base, with 9 bases remaining between them. CDR1 DFQATT and CDR2 SNEGSKA come from the germline V gene (reference sequence). In DNA, the CDR3 is TGCAGTGCTAGAGATCCGAACGGTAACTATGGCTACACCTTC. The encoded protein is CSARDPNGNYGYTF.

This chain links TRBV28 with TRBJ2-4, with D unclear. V lost 5 bases to trimming and J lost 7 bases, with 24 bases between them. The germline gives CDR1 MDHEN, CDR2 SYDVKM. The CDR3 consists of 17 residues. The CDR3 coding sequence is TGTGCCAGCAGTGCATCTGAACCGGGTCCCGGTGGGAACATTCAGTACTTC. This encodes CASSASEPGPGGNIQYF.

V gene TRBV6-2 or TRBV6-3 combines with J gene TRBJ2-1; unclear D gene. The germline V and J ends were trimmed by 5 bases and 2 bases, with 7 bases remaining between them. This CDR3 is built from 13 residues. Germline loops: CDR1 MNHEY, CDR2 SVGEGT. The chain's CDR3 is CASSVGTYNEQFF. The CDR3 nucleotides read TGTGCCAGCAGTGTGGGGACCTACAATGAGCAGTTCTTC.

The chain recombines TRBV7-2 with TRBJ2-3; 11 bases are a match to TRBD2. The CDR3 spans 16 residues. V trimming: 5 bases; J trimming: 2 bases; junction bases outside the gene matches: 6. Germline assignment: CDR1 SGHTA and CDR2 FQGNSA. The CDR3 region is CASSLMGLAVTDTQYF. CDR3 coding DNA: TGTGCCAGCAGCCTTATGGGACTAGCGGTCACAGATACGCAGTATTTT. The full variable domain, rest sourced from reference TRBV7-2 and TRBJ2-3, is GAGVSQSPSNKVTEKGKDVELRCDPISGHTALYWYRQSLGQGLEFLIYFQGNSAPDKSGLPSDRFSAERTGGSVSTLTIQRTQQEDSAVYLCASSLMGLAVTDTQYFGPGTRLTVL.

V usage is TRBV4-3 and J usage is TRBJ1-1; 9 bases are shared with TRBD1. The CDR3 runs 13 residues. Germline trimming cut 0 bases from V and 7 bases from J; bases unmatched to any gene: 0. Germline CDR1 LGHNA, CDR2 YSLEER. CDR3 in DNA: TGCGCCAGCAGCCAAGAGGACAGGGGTGAAGCTTTCTTT. Translated: CASSQEDRGEAFF.

The gene calls are TRBV20-1 and TRBJ2-3; TRBD1 or TRBD2 may be the D gene (5 bases each). CDR1 is DFQATT and CDR2 is SNEGSKA in the germline V gene (reference sequence). The ends were cut back, 5 bases at V and 5 bases at J, with 20 bases in the middle. The CDR3 covers 15 residues. The CDR3 here is CSAEPAVGAKDTQYF. For the CDR3, the DNA is TGCAGTGCTGAGCCTGCCGTCGGGGCTAAAGATACGCAGTATTTT.

This clonotype was observed a single time. The chain links TRBV12-3 or TRBV12-4 to TRBJ1-5, with D maybe TRBD1 (5 bases). CDR3 length: 14 residues. With 6 bases removed from V and 3 bases from J, the gap between germline ends came to 12 bases. The CDR3 DNA is TGTGCCAGCAGCCAAGACAGCACCAATCAGCCCCAGCATTTT. Amino acids: CASSQDSTNQPQHF.

This clonotype came up a few times. This rearrangement joins TRBV6-6 to TRBJ1-3; D unclear. The V end lost 7 bases, the J end lost 2 bases, and 15 bases lay between the germline ends. The CDR3 consists of 15 residues. CDR1 and CDR2 from the germline V gene are MNHNY and SVGAGI (reference sequence). The CDR3 is CASIESGRTGNTIYF. The CDR3 nucleotides are TGTGCCAGCATTGAATCAGGTCGGACTGGAAACACCATATATTTT.

This clonotype occurred a few times. The genes are TRBV28 and TRBJ2-1; D is perhaps TRBD2 (6 bases). The germline V gene encodes CDR1 MDHEN and CDR2 SYDVKM. V was pared by 5 bases and J by 0 bases, with 23 bases between. The CDR3 runs to 19 residues. CDR3 protein: CASSGDGGSLGSSYNEQFF. In DNA, the CDR3 is TGTGCCAGCAGTGGCGATGGGGGGAGCCTGGGTTCCTCCTACAATGAGCAGTTCTTC.

This clonotype appeared a few times. The CDR3 is CSVGQSRQETQYF. Written as DNA, the CDR3 is TGCAGCGTTGGACAGTCTCGCCAAGAGACCCAGTACTTC. The rearrangement joins TRBV29-1 to TRBJ2-5, with D tentatively TRBD1 (5 bases). CDR3 length: 13 amino acids. V lost 4 bases to trimming and J lost 1 base, with 10 bases between them. Germline CDR1 and CDR2: SQVTM and ANQGSEA.

A few counts support this clonotype. The J gene is TRBJ2-7, the V gene TRBV20-1; D perhaps matches TRBD2 (6 bases). This CDR3 has 12 residues. Germline V gene sequence: CDR1 DFQATT, CDR2 SNEGSKA (reference sequence). Trimming stripped 2 bases from V and 3 bases from J, with 8 bases between. The CDR3 sequence: CSARRLVYEQYF. In nucleotides, the CDR3 is TGCAGTGCTAGAAGACTAGTCTACGAGCAGTACTTC.

This clonotype has more than one count but fewer than ten. V is TRBV5-1 and J is TRBJ2-2, with D perhaps matching TRBD2 (5 bases). The germline gives CDR1 SGHRS, CDR2 YFSETQ. The CDR3 totals 15 residues. V gave up 5 bases and J gave up 0 bases, with 11 bases separating them. CDR3 coding DNA: TGCGCCAGCAGTTTAGCGAACTCGAACACCGGGGAGCTGTTTTTT. Residues: CASSLANSNTGELFF.

The V gene is TRBV28, the J gene TRBJ2-7, with D possibly TRBD2 on 5 matching bases. Germline assignment: CDR1 MDHEN and CDR2 SYDVKM. The CDR3 loop spans 17 amino acids. V lost 3 bases, J lost 3 bases, and 21 bases lay in between. CDR3 region: CASSFLRGPSRVYEQYF. CDR3 in DNA: TGTGCCAGCAGTTTCCTCCGGGGTCCATCTCGCGTCTACGAGCAGTACTTC.

The rearrangement uses TRBV6-6 and TRBJ2-5, with 9 bases identical to TRBD2. CDR1 is MNHNY and CDR2 is SVGAGI in the germline V gene (reference sequence). This CDR3 has 16 amino acids. V shed 4 bases and J 1 base; nucleotides not matched to a gene: 7. The CDR3 loop is CASSSDRAGGQETQYF. Written as DNA, the CDR3 is TGTGCCAGCAGTTCTGACCGAGCGGGGGGCCAAGAGACCCAGTACTTC.

The chain employs TRBV7-9 and TRBJ2-2; D is unresolved. CDR3 length: 14 residues. Looked up from germline, CDR1 is SEHNR and CDR2 is FQNEAQ (reference sequence). The ends were cut back, 4 bases at V and 2 bases at J, with 8 bases in the middle. CDR3 DNA: TGTGCCAGCAGCTCGGGTCTTAACACCGGGGAGCTGTTTTTT. As protein: CASSSGLNTGELFF.

This clonotype was seen a few times. The V call is TRBV7-9, the J call TRBJ2-5; D gene uncertain. The germline V gene encodes CDR1 SEHNR and CDR2 FQNEAQ (reference sequence). Trimming took 1 base from V and 3 from J, leaving 6 bases between them. This CDR3 contains 13 residues. The CDR3, as DNA: TGTGCCAGCAGCTTAGTTGCGGAAGAGACCCAGTACTTC. It translates to CASSLVAEETQYF.